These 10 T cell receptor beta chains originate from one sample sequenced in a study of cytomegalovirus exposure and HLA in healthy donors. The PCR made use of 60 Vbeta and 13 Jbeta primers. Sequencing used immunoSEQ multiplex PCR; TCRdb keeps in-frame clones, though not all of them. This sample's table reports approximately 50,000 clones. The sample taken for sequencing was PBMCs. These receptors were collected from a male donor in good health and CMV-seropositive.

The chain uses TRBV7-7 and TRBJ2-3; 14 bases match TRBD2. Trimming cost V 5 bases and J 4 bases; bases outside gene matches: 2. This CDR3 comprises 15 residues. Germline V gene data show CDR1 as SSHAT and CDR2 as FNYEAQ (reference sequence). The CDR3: CASSRTSGGSDTQYF. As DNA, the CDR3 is TGTGCCAGCAGCAGGACTAGCGGGGGGTCAGATACGCAGTATTTT.

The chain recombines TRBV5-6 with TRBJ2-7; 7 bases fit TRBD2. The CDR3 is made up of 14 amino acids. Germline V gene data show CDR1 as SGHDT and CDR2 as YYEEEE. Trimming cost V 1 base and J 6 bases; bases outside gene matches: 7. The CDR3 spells CASSLYQRGFEQYF. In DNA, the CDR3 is TGTGCCAGCAGCTTGTACCAGCGGGGTTTCGAGCAGTACTTC.

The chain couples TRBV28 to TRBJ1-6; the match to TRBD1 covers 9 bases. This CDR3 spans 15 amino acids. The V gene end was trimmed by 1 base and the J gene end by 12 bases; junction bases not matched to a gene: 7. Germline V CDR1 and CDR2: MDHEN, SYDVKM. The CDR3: CASSLLGQGWGPLHF. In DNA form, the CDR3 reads TGTGCCAGCAGTTTATTGGGACAGGGCTGGGGACCCCTCCACTTT.

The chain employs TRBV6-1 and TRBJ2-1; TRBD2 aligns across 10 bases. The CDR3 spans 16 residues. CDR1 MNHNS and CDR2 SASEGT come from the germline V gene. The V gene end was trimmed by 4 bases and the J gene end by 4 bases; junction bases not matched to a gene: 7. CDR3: CASSGGIAGGYNEQFF. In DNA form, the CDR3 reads TGTGCCAGCAGTGGGGGGATAGCGGGGGGTTACAATGAGCAGTTCTTC.

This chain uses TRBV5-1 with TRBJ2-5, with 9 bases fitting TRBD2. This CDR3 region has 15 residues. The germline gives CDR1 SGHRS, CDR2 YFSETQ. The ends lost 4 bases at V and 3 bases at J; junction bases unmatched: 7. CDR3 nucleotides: TGCGCCAGCAGCGCCGGCGGGGGGGCTGAAGAGACCCAGTACTTC. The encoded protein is CASSAGGGAEETQYF.

DNA of the CDR3: TGTGCCAGCAGTTCGACACGATCCTTGAACACTGAAGCTTTCTTT. This gives the protein CASSSTRSLNTEAFF. The chain links TRBV28 to TRBJ1-1; D is ambiguous. CDR3 length: 15 amino acids. The germline V and J ends were trimmed by 4 bases and 0 bases, with 12 bases remaining between them. Germline V CDR1 and CDR2: MDHEN, SYDVKM.

CDR3 sequence: CASSGNRDFTDTQYF. The CDR3 DNA follows: TGTGCCAGCAGCGGAAACAGGGATTTCACAGATACGCAGTATTTT. The chain combines TRBV9 with TRBJ2-3, with D tentatively TRBD1 (6 bases). CDR1 SGDLS and CDR2 YYNGEE come from the germline V gene. V lost 3 bases, J lost 2 bases, and 13 bases lay in between. This CDR3 contains 15 residues. The whole variable domain, remainder taken from reference TRBV9 and TRBJ2-3, is DSGVTQTPKHLITATGQRVTLRCSPRSGDLSVYWYQQSLDQGLQFLIQYYNGEERAKGNILERFSAQQFPDLHSELNLSSLELGDSALYFCASSGNRDFTDTQYFGPGTRLTVL.

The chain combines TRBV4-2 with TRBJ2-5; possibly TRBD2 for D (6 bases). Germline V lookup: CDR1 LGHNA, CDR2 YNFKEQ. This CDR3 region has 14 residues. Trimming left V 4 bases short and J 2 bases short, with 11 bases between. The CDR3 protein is CASSPGENQETQYF. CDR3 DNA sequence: TGTGCCAGCAGCCCGGGGGAGAATCAAGAGACCCAGTACTTC.

The CDR3 DNA reads TGTGCCAGCTCCGGGGACTTAATTACGAACACCGGGGAGCTGTTTTTT. Protein sequence: CASSGDLITNTGELFF. The chain joins TRBV18 to TRBJ2-2; D may be TRBD2 (6 bases). Trimming cost V 6 bases and J 0 bases, with 14 bases left between them. Germline V CDR1 and CDR2: KGHSH, LQKENI. The CDR3 has 16 amino acids.

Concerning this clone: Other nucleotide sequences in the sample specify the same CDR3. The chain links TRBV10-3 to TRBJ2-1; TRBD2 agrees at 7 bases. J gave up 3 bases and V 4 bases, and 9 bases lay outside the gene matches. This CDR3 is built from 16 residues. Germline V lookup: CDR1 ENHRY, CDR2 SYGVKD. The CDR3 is CAISAPGTKGYNEQFF. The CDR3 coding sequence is TGTGCCATCAGTGCGCCCGGGACTAAAGGCTACAATGAGCAGTTCTTC.